Sequencing of this T cell receptor (beta chain) was carried out in a study of CD8 T cells in Susac syndrome. Random hexamers served to reverse transcribe about 0.5 to 1 ug RNA. Coverage of TCR beta CDR3 amplification by immunoSEQ multiplex PCR extended to 54 Vbeta and 13 Jbeta. Each CDR3 protein is one row after TCRdb ran MiXCR on the immunoSEQ multiplex PCR reads. The data hold around 130,000 distinct CDR3 sequences, with about 94% observed a single time. Sequencing was done on a sample of CD8+ T cells from PBMCs. This receptor was taken from a human donor with Susac syndrome.

The CDR3 loop reads CATSRDAGGGYTF. The CDR3 DNA reads TGTGCCACCAGCAGAGATGCGGGCGGAGGCTACACCTTC. V is TRBV15 and J is TRBJ1-2; D not certain. This CDR3 spans 13 amino acids. Germline V CDR1 and CDR2: LNHNV, YYDKDF (reference sequence). V lost 0 bases and J lost 8, with 10 bases in between.